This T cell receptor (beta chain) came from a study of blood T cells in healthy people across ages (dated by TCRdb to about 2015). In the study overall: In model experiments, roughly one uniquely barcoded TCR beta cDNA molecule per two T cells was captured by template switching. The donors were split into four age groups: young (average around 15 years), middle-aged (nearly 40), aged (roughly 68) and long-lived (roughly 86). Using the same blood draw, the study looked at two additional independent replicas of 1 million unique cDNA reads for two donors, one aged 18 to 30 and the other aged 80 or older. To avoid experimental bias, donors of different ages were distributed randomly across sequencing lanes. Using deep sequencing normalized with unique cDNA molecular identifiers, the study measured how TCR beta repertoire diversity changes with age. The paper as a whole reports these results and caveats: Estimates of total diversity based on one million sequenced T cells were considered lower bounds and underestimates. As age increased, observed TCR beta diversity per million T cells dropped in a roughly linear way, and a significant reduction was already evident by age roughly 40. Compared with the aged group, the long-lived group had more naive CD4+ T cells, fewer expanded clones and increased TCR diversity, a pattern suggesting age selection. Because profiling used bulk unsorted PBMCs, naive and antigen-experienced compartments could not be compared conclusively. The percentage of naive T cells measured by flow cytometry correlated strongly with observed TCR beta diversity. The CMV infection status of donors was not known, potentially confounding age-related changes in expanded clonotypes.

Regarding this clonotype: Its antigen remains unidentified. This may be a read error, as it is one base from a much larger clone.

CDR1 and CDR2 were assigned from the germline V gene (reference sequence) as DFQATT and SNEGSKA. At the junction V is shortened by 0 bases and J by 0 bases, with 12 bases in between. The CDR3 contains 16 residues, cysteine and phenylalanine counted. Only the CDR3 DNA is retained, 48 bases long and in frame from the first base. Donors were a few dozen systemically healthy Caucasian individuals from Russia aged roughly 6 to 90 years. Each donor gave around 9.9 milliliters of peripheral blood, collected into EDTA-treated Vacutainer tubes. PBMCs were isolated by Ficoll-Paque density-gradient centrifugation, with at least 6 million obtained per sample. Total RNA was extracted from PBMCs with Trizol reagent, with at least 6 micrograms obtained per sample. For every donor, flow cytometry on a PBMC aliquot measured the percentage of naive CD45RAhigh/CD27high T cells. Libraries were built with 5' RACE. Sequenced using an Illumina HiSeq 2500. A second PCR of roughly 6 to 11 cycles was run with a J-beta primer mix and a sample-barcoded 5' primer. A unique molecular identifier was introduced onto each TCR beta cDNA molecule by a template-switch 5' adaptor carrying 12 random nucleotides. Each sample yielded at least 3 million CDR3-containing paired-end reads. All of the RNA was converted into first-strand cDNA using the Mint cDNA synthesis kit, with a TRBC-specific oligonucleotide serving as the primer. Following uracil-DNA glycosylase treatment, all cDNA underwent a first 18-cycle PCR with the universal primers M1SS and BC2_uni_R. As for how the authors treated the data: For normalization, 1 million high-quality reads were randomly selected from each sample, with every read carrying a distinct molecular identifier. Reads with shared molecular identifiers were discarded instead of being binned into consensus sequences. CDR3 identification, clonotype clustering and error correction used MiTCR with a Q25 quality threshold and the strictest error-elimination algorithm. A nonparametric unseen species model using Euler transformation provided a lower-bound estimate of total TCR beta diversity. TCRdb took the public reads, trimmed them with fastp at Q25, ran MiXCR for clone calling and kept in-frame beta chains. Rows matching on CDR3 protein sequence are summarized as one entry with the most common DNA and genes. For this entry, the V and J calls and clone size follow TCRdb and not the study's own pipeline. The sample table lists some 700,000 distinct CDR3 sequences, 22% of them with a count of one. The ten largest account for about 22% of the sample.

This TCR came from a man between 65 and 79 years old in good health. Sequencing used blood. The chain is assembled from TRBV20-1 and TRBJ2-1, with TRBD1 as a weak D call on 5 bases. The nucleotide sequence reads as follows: TGCAGTGCTAGAGATAAAGGGGCCCACTCCTACAATGAGCAGTTCTTC. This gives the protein CSARDKGAHSYNEQFF.